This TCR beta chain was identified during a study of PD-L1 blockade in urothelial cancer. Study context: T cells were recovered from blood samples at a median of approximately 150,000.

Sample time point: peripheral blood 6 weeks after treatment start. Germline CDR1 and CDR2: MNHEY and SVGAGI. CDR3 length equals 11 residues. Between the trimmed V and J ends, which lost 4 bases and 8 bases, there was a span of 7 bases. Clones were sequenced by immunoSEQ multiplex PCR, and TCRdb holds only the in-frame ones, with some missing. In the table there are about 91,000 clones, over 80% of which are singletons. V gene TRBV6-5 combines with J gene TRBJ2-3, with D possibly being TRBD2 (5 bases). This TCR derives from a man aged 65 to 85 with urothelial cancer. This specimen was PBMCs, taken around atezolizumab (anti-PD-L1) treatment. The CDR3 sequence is CASSFRGTQYF. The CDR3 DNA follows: TGTGCCAGCAGTTTCCGGGGTACGCAGTATTTT.